This entry is about one T cell receptor (beta chain). What it binds is unknown. This CDR3 comprises 14 residues. Germline V gene lookup returns CDR1 MNHEY and CDR2 SMNVEV (reference sequence). Trimming pared 5 bases from V and 4 bases from J, leaving 13 bases between. The data were obtained in a study of T cell repertoires in cytomegalovirus infection. As for the study in general: The authors relied on CMV epitopes, both recently identified HLA-C-restricted and well-studied HLA-B-restricted. In public TCR beta signatures, there were indications of both CMV infection and matching HLA type.

One entry per CDR3 protein, called by TCRdb with MiXCR from the reads. The table records tens of thousands of distinct CDR3 sequences, more than 20% of them present only once. General study points: It was HLA-C-restricted CMV-specific TCR beta clonotypes that dominated the response ex vivo.

The sequenced sample was CD8+ T cells from cultured PBMCs, obtained from culture after CMV antigen stimulation. The chain links TRBV27 to TRBJ2-3, with D unclear. The TCR sequence derives from a human donor in good health (CMV status not recorded). Some clones in this sample may be carry-over from other donors' samples. This CDR3 is CASSTAPWADTQYF. In nucleotides, the CDR3 is TGTGCCAGCAGTACAGCACCTTGGGCAGATACGCAGTATTTT.